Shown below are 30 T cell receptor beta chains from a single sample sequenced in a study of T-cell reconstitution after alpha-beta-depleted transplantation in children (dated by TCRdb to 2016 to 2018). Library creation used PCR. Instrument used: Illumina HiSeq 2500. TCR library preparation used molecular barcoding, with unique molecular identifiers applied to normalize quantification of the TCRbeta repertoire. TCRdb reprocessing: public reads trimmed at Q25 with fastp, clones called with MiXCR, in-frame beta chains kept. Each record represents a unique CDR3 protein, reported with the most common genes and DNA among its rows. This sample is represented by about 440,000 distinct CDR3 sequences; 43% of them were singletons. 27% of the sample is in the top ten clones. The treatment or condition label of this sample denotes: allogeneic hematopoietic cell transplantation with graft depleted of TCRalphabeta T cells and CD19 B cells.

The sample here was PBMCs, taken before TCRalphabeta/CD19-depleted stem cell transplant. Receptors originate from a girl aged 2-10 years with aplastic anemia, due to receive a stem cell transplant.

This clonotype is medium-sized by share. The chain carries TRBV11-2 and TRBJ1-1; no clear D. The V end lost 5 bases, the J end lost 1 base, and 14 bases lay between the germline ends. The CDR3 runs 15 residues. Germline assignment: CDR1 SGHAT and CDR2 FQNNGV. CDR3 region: CASSPTLGGNTEAFF. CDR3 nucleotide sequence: TGTGCCAGCAGCCCCACCCTAGGCGGGAACACTGAAGCTTTCTTT.

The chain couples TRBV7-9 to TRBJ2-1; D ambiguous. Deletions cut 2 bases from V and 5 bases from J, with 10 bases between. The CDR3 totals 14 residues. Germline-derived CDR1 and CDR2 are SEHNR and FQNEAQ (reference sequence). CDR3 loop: CASSLTVAHNEQFF. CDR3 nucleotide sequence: TGTGCCAGCAGCTTAACGGTTGCCCACAATGAGCAGTTCTTC.

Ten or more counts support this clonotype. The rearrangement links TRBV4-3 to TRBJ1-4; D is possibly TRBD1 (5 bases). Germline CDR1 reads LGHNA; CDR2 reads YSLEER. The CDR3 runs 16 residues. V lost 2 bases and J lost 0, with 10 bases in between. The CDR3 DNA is TGCGCCAGCAGCCAACAGGGTTCCCCAACTAATGAAAAACTGTTTTTT. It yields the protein CASSQQGSPTNEKLFF.

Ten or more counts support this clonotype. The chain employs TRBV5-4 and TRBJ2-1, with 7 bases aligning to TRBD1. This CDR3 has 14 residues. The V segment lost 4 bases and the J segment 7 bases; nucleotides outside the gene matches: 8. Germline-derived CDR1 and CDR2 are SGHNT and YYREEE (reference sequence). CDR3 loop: CASSPADRRNEQFF. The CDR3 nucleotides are TGTGCCAGCAGCCCGGCGGACAGGAGAAATGAGCAGTTCTTC.

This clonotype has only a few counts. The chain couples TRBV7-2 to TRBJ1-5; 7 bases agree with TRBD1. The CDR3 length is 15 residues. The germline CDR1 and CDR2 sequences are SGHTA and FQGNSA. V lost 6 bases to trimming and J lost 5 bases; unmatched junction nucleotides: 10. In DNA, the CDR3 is TGTGCCAGCAGTCAGCCAGGGGGGGGGGATCAGCCCCAGCATTTT. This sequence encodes CASSQPGGGDQPQHF.

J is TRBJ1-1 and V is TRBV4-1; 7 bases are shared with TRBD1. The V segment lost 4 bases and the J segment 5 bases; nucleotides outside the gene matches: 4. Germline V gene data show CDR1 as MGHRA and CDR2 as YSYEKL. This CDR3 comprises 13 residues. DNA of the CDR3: TGCGCCAGCAGCCGAGGGGGCTGGACTGAAGCTTTCTTT. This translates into CASSRGGWTEAFF.

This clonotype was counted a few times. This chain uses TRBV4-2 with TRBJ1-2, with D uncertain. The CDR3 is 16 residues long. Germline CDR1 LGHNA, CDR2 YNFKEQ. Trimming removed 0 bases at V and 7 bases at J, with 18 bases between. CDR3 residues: CASSQDQGSNIRGYTF. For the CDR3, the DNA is TGTGCCAGCAGCCAAGATCAAGGGTCTAATATTCGTGGCTACACCTTC.

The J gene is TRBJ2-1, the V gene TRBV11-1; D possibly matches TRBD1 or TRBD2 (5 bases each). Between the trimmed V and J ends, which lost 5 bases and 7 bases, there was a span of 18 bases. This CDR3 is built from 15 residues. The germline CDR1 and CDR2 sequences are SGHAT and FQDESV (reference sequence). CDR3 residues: CASSGGGAFRNEQFF. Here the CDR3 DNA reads TGTGCCAGCAGCGGAGGTGGGGCCTTTCGAAATGAGCAGTTCTTC.

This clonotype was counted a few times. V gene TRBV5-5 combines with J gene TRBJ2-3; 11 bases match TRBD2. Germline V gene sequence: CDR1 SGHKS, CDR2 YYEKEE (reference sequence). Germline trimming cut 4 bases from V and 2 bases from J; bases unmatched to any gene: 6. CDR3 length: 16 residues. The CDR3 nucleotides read TGTGCCAGCAGCCGAGGGACTAGCGGATACACAGATACGCAGTATTTT. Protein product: CASSRGTSGYTDTQYF.

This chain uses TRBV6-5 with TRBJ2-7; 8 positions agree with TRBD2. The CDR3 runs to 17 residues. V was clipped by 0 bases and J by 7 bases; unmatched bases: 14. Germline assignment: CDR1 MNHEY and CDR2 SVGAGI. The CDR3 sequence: CASSYSKVSRGGWEQYF. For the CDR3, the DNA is TGTGCCAGCAGTTACTCGAAAGTCTCCCGGGGGGGTTGGGAGCAGTACTTC.

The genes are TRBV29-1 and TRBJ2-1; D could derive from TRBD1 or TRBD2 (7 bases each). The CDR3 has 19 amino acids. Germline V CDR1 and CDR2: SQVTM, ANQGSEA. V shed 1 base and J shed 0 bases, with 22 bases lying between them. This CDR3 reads CSVEVWGRGREGSYNEQFF. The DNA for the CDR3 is TGCAGCGTTGAAGTTTGGGGGAGGGGGCGCGAGGGCTCCTACAATGAGCAGTTCTTC.

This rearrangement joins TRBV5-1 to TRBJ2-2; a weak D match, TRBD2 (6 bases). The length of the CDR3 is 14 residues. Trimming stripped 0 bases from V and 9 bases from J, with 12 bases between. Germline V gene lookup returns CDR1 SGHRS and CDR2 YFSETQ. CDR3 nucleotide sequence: TGCGCCAGCAGCTTGGCAGGAGGGTCGAGGGAGCTGTTTTTT. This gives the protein CASSLAGGSRELFF.

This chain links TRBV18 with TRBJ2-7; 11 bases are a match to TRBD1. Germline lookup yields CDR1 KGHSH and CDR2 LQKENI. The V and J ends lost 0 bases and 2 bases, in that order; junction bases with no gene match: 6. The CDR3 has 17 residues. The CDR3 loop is CASSPPRDRGGPYEQYF. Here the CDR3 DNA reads TGTGCCAGCTCACCACCGCGGGACAGGGGGGGACCCTACGAGCAGTACTTC.

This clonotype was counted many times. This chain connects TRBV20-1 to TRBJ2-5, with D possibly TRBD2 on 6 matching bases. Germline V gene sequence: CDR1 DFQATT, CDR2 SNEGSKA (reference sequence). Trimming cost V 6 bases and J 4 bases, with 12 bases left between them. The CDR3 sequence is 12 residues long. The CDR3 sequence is CSAGRGGETQYF. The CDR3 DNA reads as TGCAGTGCAGGAAGGGGAGGAGAGACCCAGTACTTC.

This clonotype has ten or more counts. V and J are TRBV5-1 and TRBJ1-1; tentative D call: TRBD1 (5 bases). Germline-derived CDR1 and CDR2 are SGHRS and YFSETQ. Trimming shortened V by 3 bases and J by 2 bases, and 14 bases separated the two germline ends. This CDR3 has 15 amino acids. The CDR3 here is CASSSVGGFNTEAFF. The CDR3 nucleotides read TGCGCCAGCAGCTCCGTGGGGGGATTTAACACTGAAGCTTTCTTT. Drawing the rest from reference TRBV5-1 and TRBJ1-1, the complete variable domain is KAGVTQTPRYLIKTRGQQVTLSCSPISGHRSVSWYQQTPGQGLQFLFEYFSETQRNKGNFPGRFSGRQFSNSRSEMNVSTLELGDSALYLCASSSVGGFNTEAFFGQGTRLTVV.

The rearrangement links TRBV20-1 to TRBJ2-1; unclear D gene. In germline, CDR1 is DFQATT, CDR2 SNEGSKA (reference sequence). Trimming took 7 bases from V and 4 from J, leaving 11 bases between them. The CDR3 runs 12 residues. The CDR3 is CSGRRIYNEQFF. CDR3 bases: TGCAGTGGTAGGCGGATATACAATGAGCAGTTCTTC.

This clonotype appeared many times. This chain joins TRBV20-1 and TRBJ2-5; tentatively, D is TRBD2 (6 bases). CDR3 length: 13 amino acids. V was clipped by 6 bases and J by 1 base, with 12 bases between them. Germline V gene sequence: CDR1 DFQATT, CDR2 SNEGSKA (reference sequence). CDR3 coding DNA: TGCAGTGCCCGAGACGGGGGCCAAGAGACCCAGTACTTC. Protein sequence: CSARDGGQETQYF.

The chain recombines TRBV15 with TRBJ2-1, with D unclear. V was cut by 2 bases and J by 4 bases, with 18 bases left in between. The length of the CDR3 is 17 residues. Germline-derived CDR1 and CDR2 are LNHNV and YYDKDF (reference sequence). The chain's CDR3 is CATSRPKGRPVYNEQFF. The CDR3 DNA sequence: TGTGCCACCAGCAGACCAAAGGGTAGGCCCGTTTACAATGAGCAGTTCTTC.

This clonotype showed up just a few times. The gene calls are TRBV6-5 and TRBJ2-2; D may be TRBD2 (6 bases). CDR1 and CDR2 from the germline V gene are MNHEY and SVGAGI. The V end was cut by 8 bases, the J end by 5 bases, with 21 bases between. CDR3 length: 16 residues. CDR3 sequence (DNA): TGTGCCAGCGGAGTTATTCCTGAGACTAGGACCGGGGAGCTGTTTTTT. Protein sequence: CASGVIPETRTGELFF.

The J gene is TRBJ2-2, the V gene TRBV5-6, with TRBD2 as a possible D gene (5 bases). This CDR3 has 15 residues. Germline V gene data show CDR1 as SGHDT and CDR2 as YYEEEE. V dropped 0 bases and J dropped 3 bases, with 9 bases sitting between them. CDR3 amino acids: CASSLGGPHTGELFF. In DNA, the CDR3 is TGTGCCAGCAGCTTGGGAGGGCCACACACCGGGGAGCTGTTTTTT.

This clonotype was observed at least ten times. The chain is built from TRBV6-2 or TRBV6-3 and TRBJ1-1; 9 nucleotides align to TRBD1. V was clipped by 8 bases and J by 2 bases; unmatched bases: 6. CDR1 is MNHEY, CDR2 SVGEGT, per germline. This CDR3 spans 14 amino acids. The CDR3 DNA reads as TGTGCCAGCGGACTGACAGGGGGAAACACTGAAGCTTTCTTT. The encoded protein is CASGLTGGNTEAFF.

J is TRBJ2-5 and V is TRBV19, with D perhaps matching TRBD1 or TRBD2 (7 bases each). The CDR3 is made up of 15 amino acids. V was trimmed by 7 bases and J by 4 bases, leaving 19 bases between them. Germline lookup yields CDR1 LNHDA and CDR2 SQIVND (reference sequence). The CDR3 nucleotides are TGTGCCAGTACCTCGAGGGAGGGGGCTATAGAGACCCAGTACTTC. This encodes CASTSREGAIETQYF. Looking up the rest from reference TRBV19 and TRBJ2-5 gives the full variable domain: DGGITQSPKYLFRKEGQNVTLSCEQNLNHDAMYWYRQDPGQGLRLIYYSQIVNDFQKGDIAEGYSVSREKKESFPLTVTSAQKNPTAFYLCASTSREGAIETQYFGPGTRLLVL.

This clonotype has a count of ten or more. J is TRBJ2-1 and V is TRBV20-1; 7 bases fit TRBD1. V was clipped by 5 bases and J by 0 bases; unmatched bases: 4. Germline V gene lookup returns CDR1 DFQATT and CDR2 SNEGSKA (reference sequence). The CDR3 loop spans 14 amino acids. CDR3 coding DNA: TGCAGTGCTCCCGGACAGGTCTCCTACAATGAGCAGTTCTTC. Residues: CSAPGQVSYNEQFF.

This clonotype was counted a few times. For the CDR3, the DNA is TGCAGCGTTGTTGAATCAGGTATGGTGGAGCAGTTCTTC. As protein: CSVVESGMVEQFF. This chain connects TRBV29-1 to TRBJ2-1; D unresolved. The V and J ends lost 4 bases and 10 bases respectively, with 17 bases between them. CDR3 size: 13 residues. Germline CDR1 SQVTM, CDR2 ANQGSEA.

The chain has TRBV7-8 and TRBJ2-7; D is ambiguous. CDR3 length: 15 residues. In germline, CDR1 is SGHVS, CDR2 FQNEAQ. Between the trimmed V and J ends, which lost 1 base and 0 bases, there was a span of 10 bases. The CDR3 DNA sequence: TGTGCCAGCAGCTTAGTTGCCGGGCCCTCCTACGAGCAGTACTTC. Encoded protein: CASSLVAGPSYEQYF.

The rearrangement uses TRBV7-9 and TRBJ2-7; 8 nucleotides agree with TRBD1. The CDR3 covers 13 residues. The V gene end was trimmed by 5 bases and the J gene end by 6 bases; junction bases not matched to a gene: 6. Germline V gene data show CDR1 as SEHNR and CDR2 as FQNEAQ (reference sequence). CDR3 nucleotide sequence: TGTGCCAGCAGCCGTGCAGGGGGCGCCGAGCAGTACTTC. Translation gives CASSRAGGAEQYF.

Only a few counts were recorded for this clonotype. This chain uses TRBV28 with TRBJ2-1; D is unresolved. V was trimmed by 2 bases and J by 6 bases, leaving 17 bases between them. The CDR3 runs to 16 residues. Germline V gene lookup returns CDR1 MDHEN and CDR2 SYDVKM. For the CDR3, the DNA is TGTGCCAGCAGTTTACAAGGTCGAACCCCCCCCAATGAGCAGTTCTTC. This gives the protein CASSLQGRTPPNEQFF.

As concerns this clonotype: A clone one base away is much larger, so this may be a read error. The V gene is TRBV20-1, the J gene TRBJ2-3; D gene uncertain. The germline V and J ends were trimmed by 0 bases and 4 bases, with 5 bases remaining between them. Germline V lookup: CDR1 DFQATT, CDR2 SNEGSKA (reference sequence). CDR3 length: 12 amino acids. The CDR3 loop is CSARDEADTQYF. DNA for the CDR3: TGCAGTGCTAGAGATGAGGCAGATACGCAGTATTTT.

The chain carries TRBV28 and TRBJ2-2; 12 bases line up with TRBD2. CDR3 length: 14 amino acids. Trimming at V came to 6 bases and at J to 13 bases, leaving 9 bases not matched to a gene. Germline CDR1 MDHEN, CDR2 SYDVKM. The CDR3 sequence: CASSRLAGAPGLFF. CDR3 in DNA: TGTGCCAGCAGCCGACTAGCGGGAGCCCCCGGGCTGTTTTTT.

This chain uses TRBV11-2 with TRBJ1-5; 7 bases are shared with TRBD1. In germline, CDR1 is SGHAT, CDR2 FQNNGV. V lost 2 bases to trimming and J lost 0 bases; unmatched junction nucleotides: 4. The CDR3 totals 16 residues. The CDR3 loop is CASSLTGEFSNQPQHF. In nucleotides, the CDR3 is TGTGCCAGCAGCTTAACAGGGGAATTTAGCAATCAGCCCCAGCATTTT.